These T cell receptor beta chains were read from a single sample in a study of T cell responses to AZD1222 COVID-19 vaccine. This table comes from immunoSEQ multiplex PCR, and its TCRdb copy is limited to in-frame clones, with some not included. Of 130,000 to 150,000 clones listed, under 95% are singletons. The material sequenced was peripheral blood, taken on day 0 of AZD1222 vaccination. Source of these receptors: an adult in good health. Both conserved end residues are trimmed from each CDR3.

j_call: TRBJ1-2
v_call: TRBV11-2
cdr3_aa: ASSPDSNYGYT

j_call: TRBJ2-4
v_call: TRBV13
cdr3_aa: ASSPPGQDLAKNIQY

j_call: TRBJ1-4
v_call: TRBV4-1
cdr3_aa: ASSQGWNEKLF

j_call: TRBJ2-7
v_call: TRBV6-5
cdr3_aa: ATGGNSYEQY

j_call: TRBJ1-2
v_call: TRBV25-1
cdr3_aa: ASSESVYFGYT

j_call: TRBJ2-3
v_call: TRBV6-5
cdr3_aa: ASRPLARDTQY

j_call: TRBJ2-7
v_call: TRBV6-6
cdr3_aa: ASSYPSSYEQY

j_call: TRBJ2-4
v_call: TRBV20-1
cdr3_aa: SASRDLAKNIQY

j_call: TRBJ1-5
v_call: TRBV11-2
cdr3_aa: ASSLESNQPQH

j_call: TRBJ1-5
v_call: TRBV30
cdr3_aa: AWSVSSNQPQH

j_call: TRBJ2-2
v_call: TRBV7-2
cdr3_aa: ARPGTSGSAGELF

j_call: TRBJ2-7
v_call: TRBV7-9
cdr3_aa: ASSLGGLNYEQY

j_call: TRBJ1-1
v_call: TRBV24-1
cdr3_aa: ATSVGSRTEAF

j_call: TRBJ2-7
v_call: TRBV5-4
cdr3_aa: ASSFDLTYEQY

j_call: TRBJ2-7
v_call: TRBV28
cdr3_aa: ASSYFAGGRRLYEQY

j_call: TRBJ1-1
v_call: TRBV7-3
cdr3_aa: ASSLAGESTEAF

j_call: TRBJ2-3
v_call: TRBV5-1
cdr3_aa: ASSRLTGGTTDTQY

j_call: TRBJ1-1
v_call: TRBV6-5
cdr3_aa: ASSYKGKNTEAF

j_call: TRBJ1-2
v_call: TRBV9
cdr3_aa: ASSVPGNGYT

j_call: TRBJ2-6
v_call: TRBV5-1
cdr3_aa: ASSPRDGLSGANVLT

j_call: TRBJ1-2
v_call: TRBV5-1
cdr3_aa: ASSWSTPGYGYT

j_call: TRBJ2-7
v_call: TRBV3-1/TRBV3-2
cdr3_aa: ASSQSGYEQY

j_call: TRBJ2-1
v_call: TRBV5-1
cdr3_aa: ASRDGAPVSYNEQF

j_call: TRBJ2-7
v_call: TRBV5-6
cdr3_aa: ASSLVGGREQY

j_call: TRBJ1-2
v_call: TRBV19
cdr3_aa: ASSRKEEGSYGYT

j_call: TRBJ2-2
v_call: TRBV9
cdr3_aa: ASSVDDRGRGIGSGELF

j_call: TRBJ2-3
v_call: TRBV6-5
cdr3_aa: ASSYDGLAGGTQY